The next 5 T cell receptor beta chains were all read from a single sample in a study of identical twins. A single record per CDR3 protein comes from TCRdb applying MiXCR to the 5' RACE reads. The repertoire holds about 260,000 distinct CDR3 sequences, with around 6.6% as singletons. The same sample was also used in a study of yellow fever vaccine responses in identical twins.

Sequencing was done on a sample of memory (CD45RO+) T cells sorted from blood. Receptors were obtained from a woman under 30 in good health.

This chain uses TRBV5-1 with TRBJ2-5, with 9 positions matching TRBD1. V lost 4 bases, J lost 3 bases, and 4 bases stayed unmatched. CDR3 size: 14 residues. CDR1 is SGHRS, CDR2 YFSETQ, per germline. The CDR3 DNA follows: TGCGCCAGCAGCACCGGGACAGGGAAAGAGACCCAGTACTTC. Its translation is CASSTGTGKETQYF.

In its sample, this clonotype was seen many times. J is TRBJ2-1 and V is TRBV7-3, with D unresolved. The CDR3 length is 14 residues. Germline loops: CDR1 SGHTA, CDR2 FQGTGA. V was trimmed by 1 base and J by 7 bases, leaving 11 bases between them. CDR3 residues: CASSLNTVENEQFF. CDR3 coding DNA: TGTGCCAGCAGCTTAAATACGGTGGAGAATGAGCAGTTCTTC.

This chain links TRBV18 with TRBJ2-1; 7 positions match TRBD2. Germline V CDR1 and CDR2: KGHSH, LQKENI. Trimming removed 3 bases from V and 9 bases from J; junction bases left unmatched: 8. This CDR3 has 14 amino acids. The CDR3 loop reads CASSPSLTGGEQFF. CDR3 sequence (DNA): TGTGCCAGCTCACCGAGTCTAACGGGGGGTGAGCAGTTCTTC.

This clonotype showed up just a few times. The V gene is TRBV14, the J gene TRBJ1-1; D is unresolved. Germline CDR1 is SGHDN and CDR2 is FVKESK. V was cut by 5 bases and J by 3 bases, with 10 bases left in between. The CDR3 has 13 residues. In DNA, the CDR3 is TGTGCCAGCAGCTTCGGAGAGTACACTGAAGCTTTCTTT. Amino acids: CASSFGEYTEAFF.

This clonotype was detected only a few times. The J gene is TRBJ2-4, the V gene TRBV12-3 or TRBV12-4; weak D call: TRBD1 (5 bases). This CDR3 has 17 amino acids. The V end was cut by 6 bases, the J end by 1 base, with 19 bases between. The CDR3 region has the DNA TGTGCCAGCAGCCCCCAGGGAATCCTAGGGGCCAAAAACATTCAGTACTTC. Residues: CASSPQGILGAKNIQYF.